The 16 T cell receptor beta chains below all came from one sample that was sequenced in a study of T cell repertoires in cytomegalovirus infection. Each CDR3 protein gets one entry after TCRdb re-called the reads with MiXCR. Of 450,000 to 650,000 distinct CDR3 sequences listed, 26% are singletons. Sequenced input: PBMCs. The receptors here all came from a human donor in good health (CMV status not recorded). Some clones in this sample may be carry-over from other donors' samples.

The J gene is TRBJ2-7, the V gene TRBV15; D perhaps matches TRBD1 (6 bases). The CDR3 extends over 16 amino acids. Per the germline V gene, CDR1 is LNHNV and CDR2 is YYDKDF (reference sequence). Trimming stripped 0 bases from V and 3 bases from J, with 15 bases between. CDR3 residues: CATSRDSQGHYYEQYF. CDR3 coding DNA: TGTGCCACCAGCAGAGATTCGCAGGGGCACTACTACGAGCAGTACTTC.

Only a few counts were recorded for this clonotype. V usage is TRBV5-6 and J usage is TRBJ2-1; 9 positions agree with TRBD1. The junction had 9 bases not matched to a gene; V was cut back by 3 bases and J by 8 bases. The CDR3 contains 15 residues. From germline, CDR1 is SGHDT and CDR2 YYEEEE. In nucleotides, the CDR3 is TGTGCCAGCAGCTCAACGTGGACAGGGGATGATGAGCAGTTCTTC. Protein product: CASSSTWTGDDEQFF. Together with reference TRBV5-6 and TRBJ2-1, the CDR3 gives the full variable domain: DAGVTQSPTHLIKTRGQQVTLRCSPKSGHDTVSWYQQALGQGPQFIFQYYEEEERQRGNFPDRFSGHQFPNYSSELNVNALLLGDSALYLCASSSTWTGDDEQFFGPGTRLTVL.

The chain recombines TRBV12-3 or TRBV12-4 with TRBJ1-4; D not resolved. V was clipped by 2 bases and J by 12 bases, with 7 bases between them. This CDR3 is built from 11 residues. CDR3 in amino acids: CASSLSLELFF. The DNA for the CDR3 is TGTGCCAGCAGTTTAAGTTTAGAACTGTTTTTT.

The chain carries TRBV2 and TRBJ2-7; 10 positions match TRBD2. CDR1 SNHLY and CDR2 FYNNEI come from the germline V gene. The CDR3 extends over 15 amino acids. The trim removed 4 bases at V and 5 bases at J, leaving 8 bases unmatched. The CDR3 region is CASSASGRLDHEQYV. The CDR3 coding sequence is TGTGCCAGCAGTGCTAGCGGGAGACTAGACCACGAGCAGTACGTC.

The chain links TRBV20-1 to TRBJ2-5, with D tentatively TRBD1 (7 bases). V lost 7 bases and J lost 3, with 12 bases in between. This CDR3 comprises 12 residues. CDR1 DFQATT and CDR2 SNEGSKA come from the germline V gene (reference sequence). DNA of the CDR3: TGCAGTGTGGTCAGGGGGGAAGAGACCCAGTACTTC. Translation: CSVVRGEETQYF.

The chain employs TRBV25-1 and TRBJ2-3; no definite D call. From germline, CDR1 is MGHDK and CDR2 SYGVNS. The length of the CDR3 is 14 residues. The V and J ends lost 7 bases and 2 bases respectively, with 13 bases between them. The CDR3: CASTGGSNTDTQYF. DNA for the CDR3: TGTGCCAGCACCGGTGGTAGCAACACAGATACGCAGTATTTT.

V usage is TRBV20-1 and J usage is TRBJ2-3; a possible D gene is TRBD1 (7 bases). The ends were cut back, 6 bases at V and 4 bases at J, with 20 bases in the middle. The CDR3 is made up of 15 amino acids. The V gene's germline CDR1 is DFQATT and CDR2 SNEGSKA (reference sequence). CDR3 in amino acids: CSADAGRTGADTQYF. Written as DNA, the CDR3 is TGCAGTGCCGACGCGGGGCGGACAGGCGCAGATACGCAGTATTTT.

This clonotype was seen repeatedly, ten times or more. The chain combines TRBV7-6 with TRBJ2-1, with D hard to call. Deletions cut 1 base from V and 1 base from J, with 11 bases between. CDR3 length equals 16 residues. The germline V gene has CDR1 SGHVS and CDR2 FNYEAQ. Here the CDR3 DNA reads TGTGCCAGCAGCTTAGTGTTCGAGCGTTCCTACAATGAGCAGTTCTTC. Encoded protein: CASSLVFERSYNEQFF. Together with reference TRBV7-6 and TRBJ2-1, the CDR3 gives the full variable domain: GAGVSQSPRYKVTKRGQDVALRCDPISGHVSLYWYRQALGQGPEFLTYFNYEAQQDKSGLPNDRFSAERPEGSISTLTIQRTEQRDSAMYRCASSLVFERSYNEQFFGPGTRLTVL.

The chain joins TRBV19 to TRBJ2-1; 15 bases agree with TRBD2. CDR3 length: 16 amino acids. Trimming removed 6 bases from V and 8 bases from J; junction bases left unmatched: 8. Germline values: CDR1 LNHDA, CDR2 SQIVND (reference sequence). The CDR3 DNA reads TGTGCCAGTAGCTCCGGGACTAGCGGGAGGAGCGATGAGCAGTTCTTC. It is translated as CASSSGTSGRSDEQFF.

The sample holds a few counts of this clonotype. The chain joins TRBV7-2 to TRBJ2-5; D is perhaps TRBD1 (6 bases). Per germline, CDR1 SGHTA and CDR2 FQGNSA. This CDR3 comprises 17 residues. The V gene lost 5 bases and the J gene lost 6 bases, with 25 bases spanning the gap. CDR3 DNA sequence: TGTGCCAGCAGCGACCGCGCCGGGACACCCGAGGGGAAGACCCAGTACTTC. Translating it yields CASSDRAGTPEGKTQYF.

This clonotype was detected a few times. The V gene is TRBV11-2, the J gene TRBJ1-5; D may be TRBD1 (6 bases). The CDR3 runs 13 residues. Germline CDR1 and CDR2: SGHAT and FQNNGV. Deletions cut 0 bases from V and 11 bases from J, with 11 bases between. CDR3 loop: CASSLEGAGAQHF. The CDR3 nucleotides read TGTGCCAGCAGCTTAGAGGGGGCTGGGGCCCAGCATTTT.

This clonotype was seen a few times. This rearrangement joins TRBV6-1 to TRBJ2-1, with a possible D match to TRBD1 (5 bases). The CDR3 is 12 residues long. Germline V gives CDR1 MNHNS, CDR2 SASEGT. V was clipped by 6 bases and J by 4 bases, with 7 bases between them. CDR3 sequence (DNA): TGTGCCAGCAGGGACAAGTACAATGAGCAGTTCTTC. As protein: CASRDKYNEQFF.

The rearrangement uses TRBV7-4 and TRBJ2-7; TRBD2 matches at 7 bases. CDR3 length: 12 amino acids. Germline CDR1 SGHVT, CDR2 SQSDAQ. J gave up 6 bases and V 11 bases, and 10 bases lay outside the gene matches. The CDR3 spells CAPWGRASEQYF. For the CDR3, the DNA is TGTGCCCCTTGGGGGAGGGCCTCCGAGCAGTACTTC. The full variable domain, completed using reference TRBV7-4 and TRBJ2-7, is GAGVSQSPRYKVAKRGRDVALRCDSISGHVTLYWYRQTLGQGSEVLTYSQSDAQRDKSGRPSGRFSAERPERSVSTLKIQRTEQGDSAVYLCAPWGRASEQYFGPGTRLTVT.

CDR3 region: CASSLVETEQYF. CDR3 DNA: TGTGCCAGCAGCTTGGTTGAGACCGAGCAGTACTTC. The chain joins TRBV7-6 to TRBJ2-7; no definite D call. The CDR3 spans 12 residues. Trimming pared 3 bases from V and 6 bases from J, leaving 9 bases between. Per germline, CDR1 SGHVS and CDR2 FNYEAQ.

This clonotype was counted a few times. As DNA, the CDR3 is TGTGCCTGGAGTGCAGGAGGCGTGCGGCTGTTTGATCAGCCCCAGCATTTT. It is translated as CAWSAGGVRLFDQPQHF. J is TRBJ1-5 and V is TRBV30, with no clear D. CDR1 is GTSNPN and CDR2 is SVGIG in the germline V gene (reference sequence). Trimming left V 1 base short and J 5 bases short, with 21 bases between. The CDR3 has 17 amino acids. Complete variable domain (other parts from reference TRBV30 and TRBJ1-5): SQTIHQWPATLVQPVGSPLSLECTVEGTSNPNLYWYRQAAGRGLQLLFYSVGIGQISSEVPQNLSASRPQDRQFILSSKKLLLSDSGFYLCAWSAGGVRLFDQPQHFGDGTRLSIL.

This clonotype was observed at least ten times. Written as DNA, the CDR3 is TGTGCCAGCAGCCGGTGGGCTAATGAAAAACTGTTTTTT. This gives the protein CASSRWANEKLFF. V usage is TRBV7-3 and J usage is TRBJ1-4; D is uncertain. Trimming took off 5 bases at V and 3 bases at J, with 7 bases between the two ends. The CDR3 runs to 13 residues. Per germline, CDR1 SGHTA and CDR2 FQGTGA. Supplemented by reference TRBV7-3 and TRBJ1-4, the full variable domain reads GAGVSQTPSNKVTEKGKYVELRCDPISGHTALYWYRQSLGQGPEFLIYFQGTGAADDSGLPNDRFFAVRPEGSVSTLKIQRTERGDSAVYLCASSRWANEKLFFGSGTQLSVL.